This is a list of T cell receptor beta chains from one sample in a study of cytomegalovirus exposure and HLA in healthy donors. Profiling relied on immunoSEQ multiplex PCR, and the TCRdb table lists in-frame clones only, not all of them. The sample has about 160,000 clones; around 82% are singletons. Sequences were obtained from PBMCs. Source of these receptors: a man aged 25-40 years in good health and CMV-seronegative. Each CDR3 is given with its conserved first and last residue. D genes are given only for firm matches. Clone size is not always given. Where it is, it says once, few, many or a class for expanded clones.

>TRBV27|-|TRBD2|TRBJ2-1
CASSLTPGLAGRNEQFF
TGTGCCAGCAGTTTAACCCCGGGACTAGCGGGGAGGAATGAGCAGTTCTTC
>TRBV5-4|-|-|TRBJ2-2
CAGSPGVTGELFF
TGTGCCGGCAGCCCAGGTGTCACCGGGGAGCTGTTTTTT
>TRBV18|-|-|TRBJ2-3
CASSQGGVRTQYF
TGTGCCAGCTCACAAGGGGGTGTTCGTACGCAGTATTTT
>TRBV7-8|-|TRBD2|TRBJ2-3
CASSRGLAGDSRGLSSTDTQYF
TGTGCCAGCAGCCGTGGACTAGCGGGAGATTCTCGTGGGCTTTCTAGCACAGATACGCAGTATTTT
>TRBV11-2|-|TRBD1|TRBJ2-1
CASSLGQYYNEQFF
TGTGCCAGCAGCTTGGGACAGTACTACAATGAGCAGTTCTTC
>TRBV5-4|-|TRBD1|TRBJ2-6
CASSTGQGVFSGANVLTF
TGTGCCAGCAGCACGGGACAGGGGGTTTTCTCTGGGGCCAACGTCCTGACTTTC
>TRBV7-6|few|TRBD1|TRBJ2-7
CASSLDDRGREQYF
TGTGCCAGCAGCTTAGACGACAGGGGGCGCGAGCAGTACTTC
>TRBV5-1|-|-|TRBJ2-5
CASSLGQTQETQYF
TGCGCCAGCAGCTTGGGGCAAACCCAAGAGACCCAGTACTTC
>TRBV5-4|few|-|TRBJ2-1
CASSPVPRGEEQFF
TGTGCCAGCAGCCCCGTCCCCCGCGGGGAGGAGCAGTTCTTC
>TRBV6-1|few|-|TRBJ2-3
CASRDTTDTQYF
TGTGCCAGCAGGGACACCACAGATACGCAGTATTTT
>TRBV28|-|-|TRBJ1-5
CASSFVSGKNNQPQHF
TGTGCCAGCAGTTTTGTTTCCGGGAAAAACAATCAGCCCCAGCATTTT
>TRBV4-3|-|-|TRBJ1-3
CASSQDSVSGNTIYF
TGCGCCAGCAGCCAAGATTCGGTCTCTGGAAACACCATATATTTT
>TRBV2|-|-|TRBJ1-1
CARRDSTNTEAFF
TGTGCCAGACGAGACAGCACTAACACTGAAGCTTTCTTT
>TRBV5-8|-|-|TRBJ1-2
CASSPPSNRVGYGYTF
TGTGCCAGCAGCCCCCCCTCCAACAGGGTTGGTTATGGCTACACCTTC
>TRBV6-5|few|-|TRBJ2-3
CASAIGAVGTDTQYF
TGTGCCAGCGCTATTGGGGCGGTAGGCACAGATACGCAGTATTTT
>TRBV5-4|once|TRBD2|TRBJ2-7
CASSLGGGINGQYF
TGTGCCAGCAGCTTGGGGGGGGGTATTAATGGGCAGTACTTC
>TRBV7-3|-|TRBD1|TRBJ2-7
CASSFDRGPYEQYF
TGTGCCAGCAGCTTCGACAGGGGGCCCTACGAGCAGTACTTC
>TRBV7-9|-|-|TRBJ2-3
CASSRGLGDTQYF
TGTGCCAGCAGCCGCGGGTTGGGAGATACGCAGTATTTT
>TRBV19|-|TRBD2|TRBJ2-3
CASSIGASGGRGTQYF
TGTGCCAGTAGTATAGGGGCTAGCGGGGGACGGGGTACGCAGTATTTT
>TRBV7-8|-|-|TRBJ2-3
CASSLAPLGAGANRDTQYF
TGTGCCAGCAGCTTAGCGCCCTTGGGGGCGGGGGCAAACCGGGATACGCAGTATTTT
>TRBV9|-|TRBD2|TRBJ2-3
CASGWTSGAFTDTQYF
TGTGCCAGCGGATGGACTAGCGGGGCGTTCACAGATACGCAGTATTTT
>TRBV5-1|-|-|TRBJ1-1
CASSLAFLGQNTEAFF
TGCGCCAGCAGCTTGGCCTTCCTGGGACAAAACACTGAAGCTTTCTTT
>TRBV18|-|TRBD1|TRBJ2-1
CASSQGQVRDNEQFF
TGTGCCAGCTCACAGGGACAGGTGAGGGACAATGAGCAGTTCTTC
>TRBV7-8|-|TRBD2|TRBJ2-3
CASTTSGGTSSTDTQYF
TGTGCCAGCACCACTAGCGGGGGGACCTCTAGCACAGATACGCAGTATTTT